The present entry profiles one T cell receptor (beta chain) with its context. Its antigen has not been determined. Base qualities are not provided; no much larger clone lies one nucleotide away. Sequencer: Illumina HiSeq 2500. Quantitative 5'-RACE with molecular barcodes was the method used to prepare the TCR beta libraries. The authors processed their data as follows. Disease-linked TCR variants were identified with a new computational method built on a probabilistic model of VDJ rearrangement. TCRdb reran the public reads through fastp at Q25 and MiXCR, keeping productive beta chains. Each CDR3 protein appears once, grouped with its most common genes and DNA. Clone size and V and J calls follow TCRdb, not the original study. The sample table lists 400,000 to 450,000 distinct CDR3 sequences, more than 15% of them with a count of one. In total, the top ten clones hold under 1.2% of the sample. V ends up 3 bases short and J 7 bases short, with an unmatched junction base count of 5. From cysteine to phenylalanine, the CDR3 is 13 amino acids long. Only CDR3 DNA remains: 39 bases, in frame from the first base.

This entry belongs to a study of CD8 T cells in ankylosing spondylitis (TCRdb year 2017). Regarding the study in general: To find TCR variants linked to disease, the study profiled T cell receptor beta repertoires in ankylosing spondylitis patients and healthy donors. The full study cohort comprised 20 to 30 ankylosing spondylitis patients and some 100 healthy donors. Peripheral blood was sampled, and synovial fluid was additionally collected from ankylosing spondylitis patients. Paper-wide results and their limitations: A TCR beta motif made up of several highly homologous amino acid variants appeared to be characteristic of blood from ankylosing spondylitis patients. The disease-linked clones were reported as significantly enriched in matched synovial fluid samples from ankylosing spondylitis patients. Some motif variants had previously been reported in the synovial fluid and blood of reactive arthritis patients, which suggests shared mechanisms of disease initiation. A CD8+ phenotype was shown by the disease-linked clones, which were found at relatively low frequencies in peripheral blood.

The clonotype was recovered from a male donor with ankylosing spondylitis. Sequenced material: blood, either unsorted or a sorted T cell fraction (not recorded which). Rearrangement joined TRBV12-3 or TRBV12-4 to TRBJ2-7, and 8 bases in between align with TRBD2. The DNA sequence is given as TGTGCCAGCAGTTTCGGGGGGGCGGGTGAGCAGTACTTC. This codes for CASSFGGAGEQYF.